The 14 T cell receptor beta chains reported below all come from one sample, sequenced in a study of blood T cells in healthy people across ages. A second PCR of 7 to 11 cycles used a sample-barcoded 5' primer and a J-beta primer mix. TCRdb re-called the 5' RACE reads through MiXCR, storing one row per CDR3 protein. The sample contains some 800,000 distinct CDR3 sequences, around 43% of which appear only once. Source material: blood. These receptors originate from a man in his 60s in good health.

This chain links TRBV7-9 with TRBJ2-3, with 11 bases aligning to TRBD2. This CDR3 is 15 amino acids long. J was trimmed by 4 bases and V by 4 bases; bases with no gene match: 4. Germline V gene lookup returns CDR1 SEHNR and CDR2 FQNEAQ (reference sequence). Written as DNA, the CDR3 is TGTGCCAGCAGCTCACTAGCGGGGGTTTCAGATACGCAGTATTTT. It encodes CASSSLAGVSDTQYF.

This clonotype was counted at least ten times. The chain joins TRBV20-1 to TRBJ2-5; D unresolved. With 2 bases removed from V and 1 base from J, the gap between germline ends came to 14 bases. Germline V gives CDR1 DFQATT, CDR2 SNEGSKA (reference sequence). This CDR3 is 15 amino acids long. The CDR3 DNA follows: TGCAGTGCTAGATCCGCTGGGCAGGTCCAAGAGACCCAGTACTTC. As protein: CSARSAGQVQETQYF.

This clonotype was seen a few times. This chain joins TRBV10-3 and TRBJ2-1; tentatively, D is TRBD1 (5 bases). V was pared by 6 bases and J by 8 bases, with 8 bases between. The germline CDR1 and CDR2 sequences are ENHRY and SYGVKD. The CDR3 is 11 residues long. In DNA, the CDR3 is TGTGCCATCAGCTTAGGGGATGAGCAGTTCTTC. It specifies CAISLGDEQFF.

The chain uses TRBV10-2 and TRBJ2-1; D is possibly TRBD2 (7 bases). V was trimmed by 1 base and J by 6 bases, leaving 19 bases between them. Germline V lookup: CDR1 WSHSY, CDR2 SAAADI. The length of the CDR3 is 17 residues. CDR3 nucleotides: TGCGCCAGCAGTGAGTGGTTAGTAGGGGGGGCCCGCAATGAGCAGTTCTTC. Its translation is CASSEWLVGGARNEQFF.

The chain is built from TRBV7-2 and TRBJ2-4; D not resolved. The J call could be wrong; TRBJ2-7 is a better fit for the DNA end. CDR3 length: 13 amino acids. Per the germline V gene, CDR1 is SGHTA and CDR2 is FQGNSA. The chain's CDR3 is CASSSSPFYEQYF. In DNA form, the CDR3 reads TGTGCCAGCAGCTCGTCCCCTTTCTACGAGCAGTACTTC.

The chain uses TRBV29-1 and TRBJ2-1; possibly TRBD1 for D (5 bases). This CDR3 is 14 amino acids long. V dropped 2 bases and J dropped 4 bases, with 12 bases sitting between them. Germline assignment: CDR1 SQVTM and CDR2 ANQGSEA. CDR3 in amino acids: CSVENYDSYNEQFF. CDR3 DNA: TGCAGCGTTGAAAATTATGACAGTTACAATGAGCAGTTCTTC.

This clonotype was picked up many times. This chain connects TRBV4-1 to TRBJ2-5; 9 positions agree with TRBD1. The CDR3 spans 17 residues. The V and J ends lost 3 bases and 1 base, in that order; junction bases with no gene match: 9. Germline V CDR1 and CDR2: MGHRA, YSYEKL. The CDR3 coding sequence is TGCGCCAGCAGCCAGGGTTCCGGGACAGGGACCCAAGAGACCCAGTACTTC. It encodes CASSQGSGTGTQETQYF.

This clonotype has only a few counts. V usage is TRBV28 and J usage is TRBJ2-1, with D possibly matching TRBD1 (7 bases). Deletions cut 8 bases from V and 8 bases from J, with 22 bases between. This CDR3 has 15 amino acids. Germline CDR1 MDHEN, CDR2 SYDVKM. The CDR3 coding sequence is TGTGCCAGCTCCTTCTTGGAGGGGGCGATTCATGAGCAGTTCTTC. Encoded protein: CASSFLEGAIHEQFF.

The chain links TRBV6-5 to TRBJ2-3; D gene unclear. With 7 bases removed from V and 3 bases from J, the gap between germline ends came to 14 bases. The length of the CDR3 is 14 residues. Germline V gene sequence: CDR1 MNHEY, CDR2 SVGAGI. As DNA, the CDR3 is TGTGCCAGCACCCAAACCGGAAATACAGATACGCAGTATTTT. As protein: CASTQTGNTDTQYF.

The rearrangement uses TRBV7-9 and TRBJ2-7; 7 bases line up with TRBD1. This CDR3 is built from 15 residues. V was pared by 5 bases and J by 5 bases, with 12 bases of the junction left unmatched. The germline V gene encodes CDR1 SEHNR and CDR2 FQNEAQ (reference sequence). CDR3 amino acids: CASSPTDRASDEQYF. CDR3 coding DNA: TGTGCCAGCAGCCCTACAGACAGGGCATCCGACGAGCAGTACTTC. The variable domain in full, with the rest retrieved from reference TRBV7-9 and TRBJ2-7, is DTGVSQNPRHKITKRGQNVTFRCDPISEHNRLYWYRQTLGQGPEFLTYFQNEAQLEKSRLLSDRFSAERPKGSFSTLEIQRTEQGDSAMYLCASSPTDRASDEQYFGPGTRLTVT.

This clonotype was recorded a few times. The chain carries TRBV28 and TRBJ2-1, with D possibly matching TRBD1 (5 bases). The CDR3 covers 15 residues. The ends were cut back, 3 bases at V and 6 bases at J, with 15 bases in the middle. The germline V gene has CDR1 MDHEN and CDR2 SYDVKM. The CDR3 bases are TGTGCCAGCAGTTTTGAGTCCGTGACAGTCAATGAGCAGTTCTTC. Encoded protein: CASSFESVTVNEQFF.

V is TRBV13 and J is TRBJ2-3; 7 positions agree with TRBD1. Germline V CDR1 and CDR2: PRHDT, FYEKMQ (reference sequence). This CDR3 is 14 amino acids long. Losses at the gene ends were 5 bases for V and 4 bases for J; bases not matched to a gene: 6. The CDR3 is CASSTKGAADTQYF. The CDR3 DNA reads as TGTGCCAGCAGCACAAAGGGGGCGGCAGATACGCAGTATTTT.

This clonotype was counted only a few times. The chain uses TRBV3-1 and TRBJ2-7, with 8 bases identical to TRBD1. With V trimmed by 3 bases and J by 3 bases, 7 bases remained unmatched. Looked up from germline, CDR1 is LGHDT and CDR2 is YNNKEL (reference sequence). The CDR3 totals 15 residues. CDR3 nucleotides: TGTGCCAGCAGCCACCTCGGACAGGGACGCTACGAGCAGTACTTC. Its protein product is CASSHLGQGRYEQYF.

This clonotype was recorded at least ten times. The V call is TRBV12-3 or TRBV12-4, the J call TRBJ2-7; D is ambiguous. There are 14 residues in the CDR3. Trimming pared 6 bases from V and 4 bases from J, leaving 16 bases between. This CDR3 reads CASSPLKGSYEQYF. The CDR3 DNA sequence: TGTGCCAGCAGCCCCCTTAAGGGATCGTACGAGCAGTACTTC.